Below, 9 T cell receptor beta chains from the same sample are listed, as sequenced in a study of T cells in Graves' hyperthyroidism and ophthalmopathy (dated by TCRdb to the late 2010s). Receptors were amplified or captured by multiplex PCR. TCRdb lists the instrument as Illumina HiSeq 2000. The TCR beta CDR3 regions were amplified from RNA transcripts. A first-round RT-PCR of the TCR CDR3 used the HTBI primer set with the Qiagen OneStep RT-PCR kit. TCRdb reprocessed the public reads (quality trimming at Q25 with fastp, clone calling with MiXCR) and kept in-frame beta chains. For every CDR3 protein sequence, its rows merge into one entry that carries the most common genes and DNA. The table for this sample lists a few hundred thousand distinct CDR3 sequences; approximately 14% of them were counted only once. Of the sample, about 15% falls within the top ten clones. The sample consisted of blood. These receptors all come from a woman in her thirties or forties with Graves' hyperthyroidism.

This clonotype was detected many times. This chain uses TRBV7-9 with TRBJ2-5; the match to TRBD2 covers 10 bases. Trimming took 3 bases from V and 5 from J; bases not matched to a gene: 6. CDR3 length: 15 residues. The V gene's germline CDR1 is SEHNR and CDR2 FQNEAQ (reference sequence). In DNA form, the CDR3 reads TGTGCCAGCAGCTTGCTTTCTAGCGGGAGCGAGACCCAGTACTTC. Its protein product is CASSLLSSGSETQYF.

CDR3 DNA sequence: TGTGCCAGCAGCTCCATGGACAGGCCGCACGCAAGCACAGATACGCAGTATTTT. This encodes CASSSMDRPHASTDTQYF. The chain recombines TRBV5-6 with TRBJ2-3; 7 bases line up with TRBD1. Germline V gene data show CDR1 as SGHDT and CDR2 as YYEEEE. J was trimmed by 0 bases and V by 3 bases; bases with no gene match: 13. CDR3 size: 18 residues.

This clonotype was found many times. The CDR3 region is CAISAGTGAGAFF. CDR3 sequence (DNA): TGTGCCATCAGTGCGGGGACAGGGGCGGGTGCTTTCTTT. This chain joins TRBV10-3 and TRBJ1-1; 10 bases fit TRBD1. CDR3 length: 13 amino acids. In germline, CDR1 is ENHRY, CDR2 SYGVKD. Trimming removed 4 bases from V and 11 bases from J; junction bases left unmatched: 7.

This clonotype was detected only a few times. DNA for the CDR3: TGTGCCAGCAGCGGGCTGGGGATAGCGGGAGAATCGGACACCGGGGAGCTGTTTTTT. This codes for CASSGLGIAGESDTGELFF. V usage is TRBV5-6 and J usage is TRBJ2-2; 9 bases match TRBD2. The V and J ends lost 4 bases and 3 bases, in that order; junction bases with no gene match: 16. CDR3 size: 19 residues. Germline V lookup: CDR1 SGHDT, CDR2 YYEEEE.

This clonotype came up many times. The chain combines TRBV5-1 with TRBJ1-1; D call uncertain. Trimming removed 1 base at V and 4 bases at J, with 17 bases between. Germline V gene data show CDR1 as SGHRS and CDR2 as YFSETQ. This CDR3 is built from 16 residues. CDR3 coding DNA: TGCGCCAGCAGCTTGTCGGCCCAACTTCTCGGCACTGAAGCTTTCTTT. The encoded protein is CASSLSAQLLGTEAFF.

There are many counts of this clonotype. The V call is TRBV11-2, the J call TRBJ2-3, with D possibly matching TRBD1 (5 bases). The CDR3 length is 17 residues. Germline assignment: CDR1 SGHAT and CDR2 FQNNGV. Trimming took off 4 bases at V and 0 bases at J, with 17 bases between the two ends. The CDR3 here is CASSWGPVRQSTDTQYF. As DNA, the CDR3 is TGTGCCAGCAGCTGGGGCCCCGTACGGCAGAGCACAGATACGCAGTATTTT.

This clonotype was found a few times. The chain employs TRBV4-1 and TRBJ2-5; D uncertain. The germline CDR1 and CDR2 sequences are MGHRA and YSYEKL. Trimming took 1 base from V and 5 from J, leaving 11 bases between them. The CDR3 has 14 amino acids. CDR3 DNA sequence: TGCGCCAGCAGCCAAGGACAACTACCGGAGACCCAGTACTTC. Protein product: CASSQGQLPETQYF.

This clonotype was seen at least ten times. The chain carries TRBV28 and TRBJ2-7; TRBD1 might be the D (6 bases). The CDR3 runs to 14 residues. Germline V gene lookup returns CDR1 MDHEN and CDR2 SYDVKM. The V and J ends lost 6 bases and 5 bases respectively, with 17 bases between them. CDR3 coding DNA: TGTGCCAGCAGAACAGGGTCTTTGGGAAACGAGCAGTACTTC. It specifies CASRTGSLGNEQYF.

The chain has TRBV4-2 and TRBJ2-7; weak D call: TRBD2 (5 bases). The CDR3 totals 13 residues. V lost 1 base, J lost 6 bases, and 10 bases lay in between. Germline V gene sequence: CDR1 LGHNA, CDR2 YNFKEQ. The chain's CDR3 is CASSQVSEGEQYF. As DNA, the CDR3 is TGTGCCAGCAGCCAAGTAAGCGAGGGCGAGCAGTACTTC.